These 10 T cell receptor beta chains originate from one sample sequenced in a study of long-term antiretroviral therapy in people with HIV. immunoSEQ v3.0 was run at survey level. Assay used: immunoSEQ multiplex PCR; TCRdb lists only in-frame clones, some missing. The data contain around 13,000 clones, around 80% of them seen just once; the ten biggest clones take up under 20%. The sample consisted of unsorted PBMCs, taken 3.4 years after starting antiretroviral therapy. The receptors here all came from a man aged 35 to 55 with HIV.

V usage is TRBV6-5 and J usage is TRBJ2-7; TRBD2 agrees at 14 bases. CDR3 length: 15 amino acids. Germline values: CDR1 MNHEY, CDR2 SVGAGI. V lost 6 bases to trimming and J lost 1 base; unmatched junction nucleotides: 2. Here the CDR3 DNA reads TGTGCCAGCAGGCGGACTAGCGGGAGGTCCTACGAGCAGTACTTC. Its protein is CASRRTSGRSYEQYF.

The chain links TRBV9 to TRBJ1-3; D remains unclear. CDR3 length: 15 residues. The V and J ends lost 4 bases and 0 bases respectively, with 11 bases between them. Germline lookup yields CDR1 SGDLS and CDR2 YYNGEE. CDR3 coding DNA: TGTGCCAGCAGCCCAACACCCGTCTCTGGAAACACCATATATTTT. This translates into CASSPTPVSGNTIYF.

This clone was recorded a few times. The chain recombines TRBV7-2 with TRBJ2-3, with D hard to call. The CDR3 covers 11 residues. Germline CDR1 is SGHTA and CDR2 is FQGNSA. V lost 5 bases, J lost 2 bases, and 2 bases lay in between. CDR3 in DNA: TGTGCCAGCAGCAACACAGATACGCAGTATTTT. Its protein product is CASSNTDTQYF.

V gene TRBV7-2 combines with J gene TRBJ1-4, with a tentative D call TRBD1 (5 bases). The V gene's germline CDR1 is SGHTA and CDR2 FQGNSA. The CDR3 runs to 15 residues. The V gene lost 5 bases and the J gene lost 4 bases, with 14 bases spanning the gap. CDR3 sequence: CASSQSGTLNEKLFF. CDR3 DNA: TGTGCCAGCAGCCAATCCGGGACCCTTAATGAAAAACTGTTTTTT.

The J gene is TRBJ2-7, the V gene TRBV28; no firm D call. The CDR3 has 14 amino acids. V was clipped by 5 bases and J by 0 bases, with 11 bases between them. CDR1 is MDHEN and CDR2 is SYDVKM in the germline V gene. This CDR3 reads CASSPISDSYEQYF. The CDR3 coding sequence is TGTGCCAGCAGTCCCATTTCTGACTCCTACGAGCAGTACTTC.

The V gene is TRBV18, the J gene TRBJ2-7; 8 bases are shared with TRBD2. The CDR3 extends over 15 amino acids. The V segment lost 2 bases and the J segment 7 bases; nucleotides outside the gene matches: 10. Germline CDR1 is KGHSH and CDR2 is LQKENI. This chain's CDR3 is CASSPIPGGSEEQYF. CDR3 DNA sequence: TGTGCCAGCTCACCAATCCCGGGAGGGTCGGAAGAGCAGTACTTC.

This clone has more than one count but fewer than ten. The chain is built from TRBV28 and TRBJ2-7; a possible D gene is TRBD2 (7 bases). Trimming took off 3 bases at V and 4 bases at J, with 16 bases between the two ends. Germline values: CDR1 MDHEN, CDR2 SYDVKM. The CDR3 spans 15 residues. The CDR3 sequence: CASSFRGASGYEQYF. The DNA for the CDR3 is TGTGCCAGCAGTTTTCGGGGGGCCTCAGGTTACGAGCAGTACTTC.

The chain couples TRBV7-8 to TRBJ2-7; D not certain. This CDR3 has 13 amino acids. Trimming removed 5 bases at V and 5 bases at J, with 13 bases between. The germline gives CDR1 SGHVS, CDR2 FQNEAQ. As DNA, the CDR3 is TGTGCCAGCAGCCTCCTTGCCCGTGACGAGCAGTACTTC. Translated: CASSLLARDEQYF. The full variable domain, its missing parts supplied by reference TRBV7-8 and TRBJ2-7, is GAGVSQSPRYKVAKRGQDVALRCDPISGHVSLFWYQQALGQGPEFLTYFQNEAQLDKSGLPSDRFFAERPEGSVSTLKIQRTQQEDSAVYLCASSLLARDEQYFGPGTRLTVT.

The chain is built from TRBV2 and TRBJ2-1; perhaps TRBD1 as D (6 bases). V was shortened by 6 bases and J by 8 bases, with 11 bases between the two germline ends. This CDR3 contains 12 residues. In germline, CDR1 is SNHLY, CDR2 FYNNEI. CDR3 region: CASRLGGYEQFF. As DNA, the CDR3 is TGTGCCAGCAGATTAGGGGGATATGAGCAGTTCTTC. Using reference TRBV2 and TRBJ2-1 for the parts outside the CDR3, the full variable domain is EPEVTQTPSHQVTQMGQEVILRCVPISNHLYFYWYRQILGQKVEFLVSFYNNEISEKSEIFDDQFSVERPDGSNFTLKIRSTKLEDSAMYFCASRLGGYEQFFGPGTRLTVL.

This chain joins TRBV7-8 and TRBJ2-1; D may match TRBD1 or TRBD2 (6 bases each). The V gene lost 6 bases and the J gene lost 7 bases, with 19 bases spanning the gap. CDR1 SGHVS and CDR2 FQNEAQ come from the germline V gene. The CDR3 has 15 residues. The chain's CDR3 is CASSLLGGWGNEQFF. The CDR3 coding sequence is TGTGCCAGCAGTCTGCTGGGGGGCTGGGGGAATGAGCAGTTCTTC.